The 19 T cell receptor beta chains presented below share a single source sample, sequenced in a study of blood T cell repertoires in COVID-19. The method was immunoSEQ multiplex PCR; TCRdb's version includes in-frame clones alone and lacks a portion of them. This table has about 69,000 clones, approximately 84% appearing once. The sequenced sample was peripheral blood. These receptors were collected from a man aged 35 to 55 with COVID-19, enrolled during active disease.

The V gene is TRBV7-9, the J gene TRBJ1-1; TRBD1 agrees at 8 bases. This CDR3 comprises 15 residues. V lost 4 bases to trimming and J lost 3 bases; unmatched junction nucleotides: 7. Germline values: CDR1 SEHNR, CDR2 FQNEAQ (reference sequence). Here the CDR3 DNA reads TGTGCCAGCAGCTCCCAGGGGGCGGGGGACACTGAAGCTTTCTTT. This encodes CASSSQGAGDTEAFF.

The chain recombines TRBV9 with TRBJ1-6, with D possibly matching TRBD1 (5 bases). Germline loops: CDR1 SGDLS, CDR2 YYNGEE. The V gene lost 2 bases and the J gene lost 1 base, with 10 bases spanning the gap. The CDR3 has 16 residues. In nucleotides, the CDR3 is TGTGCCAGCAGCGTGGCAGGGAAATCCTATAATTCACCCCTCCACTTT. This gives the protein CASSVAGKSYNSPLHF.

The rearrangement links TRBV24-1 to TRBJ1-1; weak D call: TRBD1 (5 bases). The V gene lost 0 bases and the J gene lost 1 base, with 8 bases spanning the gap. Germline loops: CDR1 KGHDR, CDR2 SFDVKD. This CDR3 is built from 15 residues. For the CDR3, the DNA is TGTGCCACCAGTGATTTGACAGGTCAGAACACTGAAGCTTTCTTT. This codes for CATSDLTGQNTEAFF.

The CDR3 loop is CASSLASGGAGEQFF. In DNA, the CDR3 is TGTGCCAGCAGCTTAGCTAGCGGGGGGGCTGGTGAGCAGTTCTTC. The chain uses TRBV11-1 and TRBJ2-1; 11 bases line up with TRBD2. V shed 0 bases, J shed 9 bases, and the junction held 4 bases outside the gene matches. The CDR3 runs to 15 residues. The germline gives CDR1 SGHAT, CDR2 FQDESV (reference sequence).

There are a few counts of this clone. The rearrangement joins TRBV28 to TRBJ1-2; D not resolved. The CDR3 has 13 amino acids. CDR1 is MDHEN, CDR2 SYDVKM, per germline. Between the trimmed V and J ends, which lost 5 bases and 6 bases, there was a span of 13 bases. In DNA, the CDR3 is TGTGCCAGCAGTGAGGGTTTTCAACATGGCTACACCTTC. Its translation: CASSEGFQHGYTF.

The gene calls are TRBV18 and TRBJ2-3; tentatively, D is TRBD2 (6 bases). Germline V CDR1 and CDR2: KGHSH, LQKENI. The V end lost 0 bases, the J end lost 6 bases, and 13 bases lay between the germline ends. CDR3 length: 15 residues. This CDR3 is CASSPPGGLVDTQYF. CDR3 DNA: TGTGCCAGCTCACCACCGGGGGGTTTGGTGGATACGCAGTATTTT.

The genes are TRBV5-4 and TRBJ1-3, with 9 nucleotides matching TRBD1. The CDR3 is made up of 15 amino acids. Germline CDR1 SGHNT, CDR2 YYREEE (reference sequence). Trimming took 0 bases from V and 4 from J; bases not matched to a gene: 2. CDR3 DNA: TGTGCCAGCAGCTTGGCCGGGACAGGGGGAAACACCATATATTTT. It specifies CASSLAGTGGNTIYF.

In its sample, this clone was seen once. CDR3 DNA: TGTGCCAGCAGTGACCCGGGGGGAACAGGGGGTTACAGCTCCTATAATTCACCCCTCCACTTT. Protein product: CASSDPGGTGGYSSYNSPLHF. The V gene is TRBV6-4, the J gene TRBJ1-6, with 8 bases aligning to TRBD1. CDR3 length equals 21 residues. V shed 2 bases and J 0 bases; nucleotides not matched to a gene: 15. CDR1 MRHNA and CDR2 SNTAGT come from the germline V gene.

This rearrangement joins TRBV3-1 (or the pseudogene TRBV3-2) to TRBJ2-3, with 8 bases lining up with TRBD2. The CDR3 is made up of 14 amino acids. Trimming removed 3 bases from V and 6 bases from J; junction bases left unmatched: 5. From germline, CDR1 is LGHDT and CDR2 YNNKEL (reference sequence). The CDR3 here is CASSHGTRSDTQYF. DNA for the CDR3: TGTGCCAGCAGCCACGGGACTAGATCTGATACGCAGTATTTT.

J is TRBJ1-2 and V is TRBV12-3 or TRBV12-4, with 7 bases matching TRBD1. This CDR3 spans 11 amino acids. Unmatched junction bases numbered 1, after V lost 5 bases and J lost 7 bases. Here the CDR3 reads CASSDRVGYTF. The CDR3 DNA reads as TGTGCCAGCAGTGACAGGGTTGGCTACACCTTC.

J is TRBJ1-1 and V is TRBV5-1; the match to TRBD1 covers 11 bases. The V gene's germline CDR1 is SGHRS and CDR2 YFSETQ. This CDR3 is built from 15 residues. With V trimmed by 3 bases and J by 8 bases, 9 bases remained unmatched. The CDR3 DNA reads as TGCGCCAGCAGCTCAATAGGACAGGGGGCAATCGAAGCTTTCTTT. Translation gives CASSSIGQGAIEAFF.

This clone was detected only a few times. This sequence joins TRBV2 and TRBJ2-2, with 11 positions matching TRBD1. Germline CDR1 SNHLY, CDR2 FYNNEI. The CDR3 contains 15 residues. V shed 10 bases, J shed 6 bases, and the junction held 10 bases outside the gene matches. The CDR3 DNA reads as TGTGCCACCGATCTCCGGGACAGGGGGTCCGGGGAGCTGTTTTTT. The encoded protein is CATDLRDRGSGELFF.

The chain uses TRBV24-1 and TRBJ1-4, with TRBD1 matching 7 bases. The CDR3 has 16 residues. CDR1 and CDR2 (germline): KGHDR, SFDVKD. J gave up 2 bases and V 10 bases, and 12 bases lay outside the gene matches. In DNA form, the CDR3 reads TGTGCCACTAGTACAGGGGATATCGAGACTAATGAAAAACTGTTTTTT. It encodes CATSTGDIETNEKLFF.

The chain employs TRBV5-4 and TRBJ1-2; tentative D call: TRBD1 (5 bases). Germline CDR1 reads SGHNT; CDR2 reads YYREEE (reference sequence). This CDR3 spans 15 amino acids. Trimming took 0 bases from V and 3 from J, leaving 12 bases between them. In DNA form, the CDR3 reads TGTGCCAGCAGCTTGGGTTCAGGGTTGGACTATGGCTACACCTTC. Translation gives CASSLGSGLDYGYTF. The whole variable domain, filled in from reference TRBV5-4 and TRBJ1-2, reads ETGVTQSPTHLIKTRGQQVTLRCSSQSGHNTVSWYQQALGQGPQFIFQYYREEENGRGNFPPRFSGLQFPNYSSELNVNALELDDSALYLCASSLGSGLDYGYTFGSGTRLTVV.

J is TRBJ2-6 and V is TRBV2; weak D call: TRBD1 (5 bases). CDR3 size: 19 residues. The ends were cut back, 5 bases at V and 0 bases at J, with 20 bases in the middle. CDR1 is SNHLY and CDR2 is FYNNEI in the germline V gene. CDR3 in DNA: TGTGCCAGCAGTCCTACCGTAAGGGGCATCATCTCTGGGGCCAACGTCCTGACTTTC. Protein product: CASSPTVRGIISGANVLTF. The variable domain in full, completed from reference TRBV2 and TRBJ2-6, reads EPEVTQTPSHQVTQMGQEVILRCVPISNHLYFYWYRQILGQKVEFLVSFYNNEISEKSEIFDDQFSVERPDGSNFTLKIRSTKLEDSAMYFCASSPTVRGIISGANVLTFGAGSRLTVL.

The V gene is TRBV5-4, the J gene TRBJ1-4, with TRBD1 matching over 8 bases. The V gene end was trimmed by 0 bases and the J gene end by 7 bases; junction bases not matched to a gene: 11. The CDR3 extends over 17 amino acids. Germline V gives CDR1 SGHNT, CDR2 YYREEE (reference sequence). CDR3 bases: TGTGCCAGCAGCTTGGCCCCGGGACAGGCCCTCGGTGAAAAACTGTTTTTT. Translated: CASSLAPGQALGEKLFF.

J is TRBJ2-1 and V is TRBV5-1; 8 bases fit TRBD2. CDR3 length: 15 residues. Germline V CDR1 and CDR2: SGHRS, YFSETQ. V was pared by 5 bases and J by 2 bases, with 6 bases of the junction left unmatched. The CDR3 nucleotides are TGCGCCAGCAGACTCCGGGGGGGCACCTACAATGAGCAGTTCTTC. This codes for CASRLRGGTYNEQFF.

The chain recombines TRBV27 with TRBJ2-7, with D perhaps TRBD1 (6 bases). The CDR3 length is 14 residues. The V and J ends lost 5 bases and 5 bases respectively, with 16 bases between them. The germline V gene has CDR1 MNHEY and CDR2 SMNVEV (reference sequence). CDR3 DNA: TGTGCCAGCAGTCTACAGGGTGAGTTCCACGAGCAGTACTTC. The encoded protein is CASSLQGEFHEQYF.

In its sample, this clone was seen once. This chain joins TRBV4-2 and TRBJ1-2; 7 bases fit TRBD1. CDR1 and CDR2 (germline): LGHNA, YNFKEQ. Germline trimming cut 0 bases from V and 2 bases from J; bases unmatched to any gene: 9. The CDR3 consists of 17 residues. The CDR3, as DNA: TGTGCCAGCAGCCAAGATTACGGCGGCAGGGGGAACTATGGCTACACCTTC. Translated: CASSQDYGGRGNYGYTF.